This T cell receptor beta chain stems from a study of blood T cell repertoires in COVID-19. Study-wide context: T cells, B-cell-depleted T cells, or PBMCs supplied cDNA or gDNA.

V lost 6 bases and J lost 6; bases outside the gene matches: 8. CDR3 size: 15 residues. The germline CDR1 and CDR2 sequences are MNHEY and SMNVEV (reference sequence). In the study's own analysis: Amplification with reference gene primers provided the estimates of nucleated cell counts. Here immunoSEQ multiplex PCR was the method, and the copy in TCRdb shows in-frame clones only, minus some. Clone size and the V and J calls come from that table; the DNA yielded D and trimming. The sample lists roughly 350,000 clones; approximately 87% were seen once. The receptor comes from a woman aged 45-60 years with COVID-19, enrolled during active disease. This rearrangement joins TRBV27 to TRBJ2-3; 11 positions match TRBD2. The sequenced sample was peripheral blood. The chain's CDR3 is CASRIAGGRSDTQYF. The CDR3 DNA sequence: TGTGCCAGCAGGATAGCGGGAGGGAGGTCGGATACGCAGTATTTT.